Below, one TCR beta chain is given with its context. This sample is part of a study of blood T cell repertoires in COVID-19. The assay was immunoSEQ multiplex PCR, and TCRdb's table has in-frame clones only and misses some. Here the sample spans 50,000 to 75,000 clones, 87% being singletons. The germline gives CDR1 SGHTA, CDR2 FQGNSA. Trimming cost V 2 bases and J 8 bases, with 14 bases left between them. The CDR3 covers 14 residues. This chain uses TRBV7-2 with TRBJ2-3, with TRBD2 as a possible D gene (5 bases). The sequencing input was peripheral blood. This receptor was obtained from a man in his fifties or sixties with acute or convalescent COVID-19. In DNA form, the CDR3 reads TGTGCCAGCAGCTTACCTAGTAGAGGAGGTACGCAGTATTTT. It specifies CASSLPSRGGTQYF.